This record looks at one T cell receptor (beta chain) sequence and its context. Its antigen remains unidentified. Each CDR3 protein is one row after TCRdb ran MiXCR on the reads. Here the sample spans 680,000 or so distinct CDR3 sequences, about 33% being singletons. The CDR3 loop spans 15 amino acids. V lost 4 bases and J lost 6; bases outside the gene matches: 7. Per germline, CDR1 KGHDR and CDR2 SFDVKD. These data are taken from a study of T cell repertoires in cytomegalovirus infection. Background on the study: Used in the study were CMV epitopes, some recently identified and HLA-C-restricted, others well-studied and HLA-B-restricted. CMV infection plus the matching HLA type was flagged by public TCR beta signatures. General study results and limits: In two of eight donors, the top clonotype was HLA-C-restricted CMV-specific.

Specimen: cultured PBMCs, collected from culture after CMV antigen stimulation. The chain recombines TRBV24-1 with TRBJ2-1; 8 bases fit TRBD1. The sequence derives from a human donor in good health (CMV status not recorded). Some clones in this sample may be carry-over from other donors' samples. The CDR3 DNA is TGTGCCACCAGTGACCGCGGACAGGGTTTCAATGAGCAGTTCTTC. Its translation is CATSDRGQGFNEQFF.